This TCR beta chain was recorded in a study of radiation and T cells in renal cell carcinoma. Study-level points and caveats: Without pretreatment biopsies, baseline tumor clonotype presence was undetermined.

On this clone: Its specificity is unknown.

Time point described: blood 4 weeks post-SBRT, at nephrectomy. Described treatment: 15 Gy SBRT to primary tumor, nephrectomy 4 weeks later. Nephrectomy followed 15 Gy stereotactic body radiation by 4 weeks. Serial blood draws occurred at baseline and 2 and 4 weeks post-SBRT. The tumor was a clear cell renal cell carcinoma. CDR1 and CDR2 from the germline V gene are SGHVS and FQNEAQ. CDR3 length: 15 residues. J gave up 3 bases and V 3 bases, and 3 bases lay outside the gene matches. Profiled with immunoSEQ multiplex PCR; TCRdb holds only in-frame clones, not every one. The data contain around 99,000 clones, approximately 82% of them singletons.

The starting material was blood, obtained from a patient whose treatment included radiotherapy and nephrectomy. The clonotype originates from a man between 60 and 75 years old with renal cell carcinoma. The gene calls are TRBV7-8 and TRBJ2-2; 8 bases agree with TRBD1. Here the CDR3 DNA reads TGTGCCAGCAGCTTGCCGGGACAGGACACCGGGGAGCTGTTTTTT. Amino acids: CASSLPGQDTGELFF.